The 29 T cell receptor beta chains listed next were all sequenced from one sample in a study of cytomegalovirus exposure and HLA in healthy donors. In the PCR, 60 Vbeta and 13 Jbeta primers were used. Measured with immunoSEQ multiplex PCR; TCRdb has only the in-frame clones, and not every one. The sample records approximately 160,000 clones, 77% being singletons. The specimen was PBMCs. These receptor sequences come from a middle-aged woman in good health and CMV-seropositive.

The rearrangement joins TRBV7-8 to TRBJ1-1; maybe TRBD1 (5 bases). Trimming took 8 bases from V and 0 from J, leaving 13 bases between them. This CDR3 region has 14 residues. CDR1 and CDR2 from the germline V gene are SGHVS and FQNEAQ. The CDR3 region has the DNA TGTGCCAGCGGAAGACAGCCAATGAACACTGAAGCTTTCTTT. Translating it yields CASGRQPMNTEAFF.

This chain connects TRBV7-9 to TRBJ2-3; 8 bases fit TRBD1. The CDR3 is 15 amino acids. Germline trimming cut 4 bases from V and 4 bases from J; bases unmatched to any gene: 7. The V gene's germline CDR1 is SEHNR and CDR2 FQNEAQ (reference sequence). CDR3 residues: CASSSDRGNADTQYF. As DNA, the CDR3 is TGTGCCAGCAGCTCCGACAGGGGAAACGCAGATACGCAGTATTTT.

In this sample, this clone turned up a few times. CDR3 residues: CAWTPLDSILSGNTIYF. The CDR3 DNA follows: TGTGCCTGGACACCCCTCGACAGTATCCTCTCTGGAAACACCATATATTTT. The chain joins TRBV30 to TRBJ1-3; TRBD1 is a possible D gene (5 bases). V shed 4 bases and J shed 0 bases, with 19 bases lying between them. This CDR3 has 17 amino acids. From germline, CDR1 is GTSNPN and CDR2 SVGIG (reference sequence).

The V call is TRBV29-1, the J call TRBJ1-1; the D gene is possibly TRBD1 (5 bases). V was clipped by 3 bases and J by 4 bases, with 15 bases between them. CDR1 is SQVTM, CDR2 ANQGSEA, per germline. The CDR3 contains 14 residues. DNA for the CDR3: TGCAGCGTTGAGGGGCAGGGCAGGGTCACTGAAGCTTTCTTT. Translating it yields CSVEGQGRVTEAFF.

The chain uses TRBV27 and TRBJ1-2, with 8 bases fitting TRBD1. The trim removed 3 bases at V and 6 bases at J, leaving 6 bases unmatched. Germline V lookup: CDR1 MNHEY, CDR2 SMNVEV (reference sequence). The CDR3 runs 14 residues. The CDR3 bases are TGTGCCAGCAGTTTTACCGGGACAGGCAATGGCTACACCTTC. This encodes CASSFTGTGNGYTF.

This chain links TRBV11-2 with TRBJ2-7; D unclear. The CDR3 loop spans 11 amino acids. V gave up 4 bases and J gave up 1 base, with 2 bases separating them. Germline V gives CDR1 SGHAT, CDR2 FQNNGV. CDR3 amino acids: CASSSSYEQYF. As DNA, the CDR3 is TGTGCCAGCAGCTCATCCTACGAGCAGTACTTC.

The rearrangement joins TRBV28 to TRBJ2-7; TRBD1 matches 8 bases. CDR1 and CDR2 from the germline V gene are MDHEN and SYDVKM. With V trimmed by 9 bases and J by 4 bases, 8 bases remained unmatched. The CDR3 totals 13 residues. The CDR3 sequence: CASGAGGLYEQYF. The DNA of the CDR3 is TGTGCCAGTGGGGCAGGGGGCTTATACGAGCAGTACTTC.

The chain is built from TRBV7-2 and TRBJ2-5; perhaps TRBD1 as D (6 bases). The germline V gene encodes CDR1 SGHTA and CDR2 FQGNSA. Deletions cut 1 base from V and 3 bases from J, with 6 bases between. This CDR3 spans 13 amino acids. The CDR3 here is CASSLDREETQYF. CDR3 in DNA: TGTGCCAGCAGCTTAGACAGGGAAGAGACCCAGTACTTC.

This chain connects TRBV27 to TRBJ2-5, with 7 bases lining up with TRBD1. CDR1 is MNHEY and CDR2 is SMNVEV in the germline V gene (reference sequence). The V gene end was trimmed by 6 bases and the J gene end by 1 base; junction bases not matched to a gene: 2. This CDR3 spans 13 amino acids. This chain's CDR3 is CASRGTAQETQYF. Written as DNA, the CDR3 is TGTGCCAGCAGAGGGACAGCCCAAGAGACCCAGTACTTC.

This clone has only one observation. The chain recombines TRBV6-6 with TRBJ2-3; D remains unclear. Germline CDR1 MNHNY, CDR2 SVGAGI (reference sequence). This CDR3 is 14 amino acids long. V lost 7 bases and J 3 bases, leaving 14 bases between the germline ends. Here the CDR3 reads CASTGSQRTDTQYF. In DNA form, the CDR3 reads TGTGCCAGCACCGGGTCTCAAAGGACAGATACGCAGTATTTT.

The chain links TRBV6-1 to TRBJ2-3; weak D call: TRBD1 (5 bases). The CDR3 covers 12 residues. Germline V gives CDR1 MNHNS, CDR2 SASEGT. In DNA, the CDR3 is TGTGGATCGGACACTGGCACAGATACGCAGTATTTT. As protein: CGSDTGTDTQYF.

This chain uses TRBV5-6 with TRBJ2-5; 11 positions agree with TRBD2. The closer fit of TRBJ2-7 to the DNA end suggests the J call may be wrong. CDR3 length equals 18 residues. CDR1 is SGHDT, CDR2 YYEEEE, per germline. The CDR3 DNA is TGTGCCAGCAGCTTCTGGACTAGCGGGCACGAATTTTCCTACGAGCAGTACTTC. Translated, it gives CASSFWTSGHEFSYEQYF.

This clone was found a few times. This chain connects TRBV5-1 to TRBJ2-1; 13 nucleotides line up with TRBD2. The CDR3 has 14 residues. Germline lookup yields CDR1 SGHRS and CDR2 YFSETQ. The junction had 4 bases not matched to a gene; V was cut back by 6 bases and J by 7 bases. The CDR3 reads CASTGLAGENEQFF. The DNA for the CDR3 is TGCGCCAGCACCGGACTAGCGGGAGAGAATGAGCAGTTCTTC.

The rearrangement joins TRBV19 to TRBJ1-5, with TRBD1 matching over 7 bases. The trim removed 6 bases at V and 3 bases at J, leaving 2 bases unmatched. This CDR3 contains 13 residues. Germline V CDR1 and CDR2: LNHDA, SQIVND (reference sequence). The CDR3 DNA reads as TGTGCCAGTAGCGACAGGGCCAATCAGCCCCAGCATTTT. It is translated as CASSDRANQPQHF.

V is TRBV9 and J is TRBJ1-1, with D hard to call. Germline-derived CDR1 and CDR2 are SGDLS and YYNGEE. The CDR3 has 15 amino acids. V shed 0 bases and J shed 0 bases, with 9 bases lying between them. The CDR3 protein is CASSVGAGLNTEAFF. CDR3 DNA: TGTGCCAGCAGCGTAGGGGCGGGGTTGAACACTGAAGCTTTCTTT.

This rearrangement joins TRBV5-6 to TRBJ2-7, with TRBD2 matching 7 bases. The trim removed 0 bases at V and 6 bases at J, leaving 9 bases unmatched. This CDR3 contains 15 residues. CDR1 and CDR2 (germline): SGHDT, YYEEEE. The CDR3 DNA reads as TGTGCCAGCAGCTTGGGACTAGCAGTGCAGAGCGAGCAGTACTTC. Protein product: CASSLGLAVQSEQYF.

This chain's CDR3 is CAGAGGGKTQYF. CDR3 DNA: TGTGCCGGGGCGGGAGGGGGGAAGACCCAGTACTTC. This chain uses TRBV2 with TRBJ2-5; 9 nucleotides agree with TRBD2. This CDR3 region has 12 residues. Trimming took 11 bases from V and 6 from J; bases not matched to a gene: 7. Germline V lookup: CDR1 SNHLY, CDR2 FYNNEI.

This chain's CDR3 is CASSPRGSGSYEQYF. The DNA for the CDR3 is TGCGCCAGCAGCCCCCGGGGTAGCGGCTCCTACGAGCAGTACTTC. The chain uses TRBV4-3 and TRBJ2-7; maybe TRBD2 (6 bases). This CDR3 comprises 15 residues. The V end was cut by 4 bases, the J end by 0 bases, with 13 bases between. Germline CDR1 LGHNA, CDR2 YSLEER.

The rearrangement uses TRBV19 and TRBJ2-3, with D possibly being TRBD2 (7 bases). V was cut by 0 bases and J by 2 bases, with 18 bases left in between. Per the germline V gene, CDR1 is LNHDA and CDR2 is SQIVND (reference sequence). This CDR3 spans 18 amino acids. This chain's CDR3 is CASSIDLSGGQVTDTQYF. CDR3 DNA sequence: TGTGCCAGTAGTATAGATCTATCGGGGGGCCAAGTCACAGATACGCAGTATTTT.

The V call is TRBV11-3, the J call TRBJ1-1; 8 bases align to TRBD1. The germline V gene has CDR1 SGHNT and CDR2 YENEEA. This CDR3 comprises 14 residues. The ends lost 5 bases at V and 6 bases at J; junction bases unmatched: 8. The CDR3 region is CASSPQGAQSEAFF. In nucleotides, the CDR3 is TGTGCCAGCAGCCCGCAGGGGGCGCAGTCTGAAGCTTTCTTT.

As concerns this clone: Compared with germline, one end of the junction differs, possibly owing to a read error. The genes are TRBV18 and TRBJ2-3; tentatively, D is TRBD1 (6 bases). Germline CDR1 is KGHSH and CDR2 is LQKENI. The length of the CDR3 is 14 residues. The CDR3 reads CASSPMPQGDMQYF. The CDR3 DNA sequence: TGTGCCAGCTCACCGATGCCACAGGGAGATATGCAGTATTTT.

The chain carries TRBV19 and TRBJ2-1, with 13 bases fitting TRBD2. This CDR3 has 17 amino acids. From germline, CDR1 is LNHDA and CDR2 SQIVND (reference sequence). J gave up 5 bases and V 2 bases, and 6 bases lay outside the gene matches. CDR3 amino acids: CASSIPGLAGYNNEQFF. Written as DNA, the CDR3 is TGTGCCAGTAGTATACCGGGACTAGCGGGGTACAACAATGAGCAGTTCTTC.

This chain joins TRBV4-1 and TRBJ2-3, with 9 positions matching TRBD2. This CDR3 has 18 amino acids. Germline CDR1 is MGHRA and CDR2 is YSYEKL. Losses at the gene ends were 0 bases for V and 1 base for J; bases not matched to a gene: 8. The CDR3 protein is CASSQDWGGRAGTDTQYF. In nucleotides, the CDR3 is TGCGCCAGCAGCCAAGATTGGGGCGGGAGGGCGGGCACAGATACGCAGTATTTT.

This rearrangement joins TRBV12-5 to TRBJ2-1, with 13 bases lining up with TRBD2. Germline lookup yields CDR1 LGHNT and CDR2 FRNRAP. CDR3 length: 16 residues. J was trimmed by 8 bases and V by 0 bases; bases with no gene match: 4. The CDR3 DNA reads as TGTGCTAGTGGTTTGGTCACTAGCGGGAGGGCCCATGAGCAGTTCTTC. Amino acids: CASGLVTSGRAHEQFF. The full variable domain, completed using reference TRBV12-5 and TRBJ2-1, is DARVTQTPRHKVTEMGQEVTMRCQPILGHNTVFWYRQTMMQGLELLAYFRNRAPLDDSGMPKDRFSAEMPDATLATLKIQPSEPRDSAVYFCASGLVTSGRAHEQFFGPGTRLTVL.

The chain carries TRBV7-2 and TRBJ2-6; 10 bases are shared with TRBD1. Germline V gene sequence: CDR1 SGHTA, CDR2 FQGNSA. This CDR3 spans 18 amino acids. V lost 1 base, J lost 2 bases, and 5 bases stayed unmatched. The DNA for the CDR3 is TGTGCCAGCAGCTTAGTCGGACAGGGGGGAGCTGGGGCCAACGTCCTGACTTTC. Translation gives CASSLVGQGGAGANVLTF. Supplemented by reference TRBV7-2 and TRBJ2-6, the full variable domain reads GAGVSQSPSNKVTEKGKDVELRCDPISGHTALYWYRQSLGQGLEFLIYFQGNSAPDKSGLPSDRFSAERTGGSVSTLTIQRTQQEDSAVYLCASSLVGQGGAGANVLTFGAGSRLTVL.

The chain joins TRBV28 to TRBJ1-5; a weak D match, TRBD1 (6 bases). Trimming removed 6 bases from V and 3 bases from J, with 9 bases in between. Germline V gives CDR1 MDHEN, CDR2 SYDVKM. The CDR3 sequence is 13 residues long. The CDR3 reads CASRDSPNQPQHF. As DNA, the CDR3 is TGTGCCAGCAGGGACAGCCCCAATCAGCCCCAGCATTTT.

The chain combines TRBV7-2 with TRBJ1-4, with 7 bases identical to TRBD1. Germline assignment: CDR1 SGHTA and CDR2 FQGNSA. There are 14 residues in the CDR3. The ends lost 2 bases at V and 6 bases at J; junction bases unmatched: 3. CDR3 residues: CASSLNQGDEKLFF. The CDR3 DNA reads TGTGCCAGCAGCTTAAATCAGGGGGATGAAAAACTGTTTTTT.

The CDR3 sequence is CASSIRTGNQPQHF. CDR3 DNA: TGTGCCAGTAGTATAAGAACAGGCAATCAGCCCCAGCATTTT. This chain joins TRBV19 and TRBJ1-5; D uncertain. Trimming left V 2 bases short and J 2 bases short, with 7 bases between. This CDR3 contains 14 residues. Germline V gene lookup returns CDR1 LNHDA and CDR2 SQIVND (reference sequence).

The V call is TRBV18, the J call TRBJ2-5, with 8 bases fitting TRBD2. With 1 base clipped from V and 1 base from J, the junction kept 5 bases outside the gene matches. CDR3 length: 16 residues. The germline gives CDR1 KGHSH, CDR2 LQKENI. This CDR3 is CASSPRASGRQETQYF. The DNA of the CDR3 is TGTGCCAGCTCACCACGGGCTAGCGGGCGCCAAGAGACCCAGTACTTC.